This T cell receptor (beta chain) was recovered during a study of cytomegalovirus exposure and HLA in healthy donors. Points from the study as a whole: Fewer N-insertions than the 666-donor mean were reportedly shown by an Asian-associated ancestry cluster in a later analysis. Reports showed the classifier diagnosing cytomegalovirus status with high specificity and sensitivity.

Points on this clone: Antigen unknown.

The PCR made use of 60 Vbeta and 13 Jbeta primers. Original analysis: Some 11 million of the 60 million to 80 million unique TCR beta chains counted in a later analysis were shared. Assay: immunoSEQ multiplex PCR; the TCRdb copy retains only in-frame clones and omits some. From that table come the V and J calls and clone size; the DNA was used to work out D and trimming. The sample shows approximately 73,000 clones, approximately 57% of them seen only once. The CDR3 contains 16 residues. The germline CDR1 and CDR2 sequences are LNHDA and SQIVND (reference sequence). The V and J ends lost 4 bases and 2 bases respectively, with 18 bases between them.

This rearrangement joins TRBV19 to TRBJ2-7; D may be TRBD1 (6 bases). This sequence originates from a man aged 25-45 years in good health and CMV-seropositive. What was sequenced was PBMCs. CDR3: CASSRQPAGATYEQYF. As DNA, the CDR3 is TGTGCCAGTAGTAGACAGCCGGCAGGGGCCACCTACGAGCAGTACTTC. The full variable domain, with the rest looked up from reference TRBV19 and TRBJ2-7, is DGGITQSPKYLFRKEGQNVTLSCEQNLNHDAMYWYRQDPGQGLRLIYYSQIVNDFQKGDIAEGYSVSREKKESFPLTVTSAQKNPTAFYLCASSRQPAGATYEQYFGPGTRLTVT.